One sample yielded the 30 T cell receptor beta chains listed below, sequenced in a study of identical twins. TCRdb redid the calling of the 5' RACE reads with MiXCR, one entry per CDR3 protein. This table holds roughly 230,000 distinct CDR3 sequences, about 8.9% found once. This sample was also put to use in a study of yellow fever vaccine responses in identical twins.

Source material: CD8+ T cells sorted from blood. Receptor source: a woman aged 18-30 years in good health.

The chain recombines TRBV4-2 with TRBJ2-7, with 7 bases aligning to TRBD2. The CDR3 has 18 amino acids. From germline, CDR1 is LGHNA and CDR2 YNFKEQ. Trimming at V came to 4 bases and at J to 1 base, leaving 16 bases not matched to a gene. The CDR3 spells CASSRPVGSGVLSYEQYF. CDR3 DNA: TGTGCCAGCAGCCGCCCAGTGGGCAGCGGGGTCCTATCCTACGAGCAGTACTTC.

The chain combines TRBV5-8 with TRBJ2-5; TRBD2 might be the D (6 bases). CDR3 length: 15 residues. V shed 4 bases and J shed 0 bases, with 13 bases lying between them. The germline CDR1 and CDR2 sequences are SGHTS and YDEGEE. In DNA, the CDR3 is TGTGCCAGCAGCCCACTCAGGACTAACCAAGAGACCCAGTACTTC. Encoded protein: CASSPLRTNQETQYF.

V is TRBV7-9 and J is TRBJ2-7; D remains ambiguous. Germline values: CDR1 SEHNR, CDR2 FQNEAQ (reference sequence). V shed 0 bases and J shed 3 bases, with 18 bases lying between them. The CDR3 runs to 17 residues. CDR3 DNA: TGTGCCAGCAGCTTAGCGGGGTCCCCATCAATCCGCTACGAGCAGTACTTC. Translating gives CASSLAGSPSIRYEQYF.

The genes are TRBV2 and TRBJ2-4; D remains ambiguous. This CDR3 has 15 residues. The germline V and J ends were trimmed by 1 base and 1 base, with 8 bases remaining between them. CDR1 is SNHLY and CDR2 is FYNNEI in the germline V gene. The CDR3 region has the DNA TGTGCCAGCAGTGAAGAACCGGACGCCAAAAACATTCAGTACTTC. Encoded protein: CASSEEPDAKNIQYF.

This clonotype was found many times. The junction shows a germline mismatch at one end, possibly a read error. The rearrangement joins TRBV7-7 to TRBJ2-1, with a weak D call TRBD2 (6 bases). Germline CDR1 SSHAT, CDR2 FNYEAQ (reference sequence). This CDR3 is built from 16 residues. The CDR3 DNA sequence: TGTGCTAGCAGCTTAGCGCTGGGGGGAATCTTCGGTGAGCAGTTCTTC. It is translated as CASSLALGGIFGEQFF.

This clonotype showed up just a few times. The chain links TRBV18 to TRBJ2-2; 8 nucleotides agree with TRBD1. The CDR3 has 16 amino acids. The junction had 10 bases not matched to a gene; V was cut back by 2 bases and J by 8 bases. Germline assignment: CDR1 KGHSH and CDR2 LQKENI. CDR3 sequence (DNA): TGTGCCAGCTCACCAGAGGACAGGGTGCACTCAGGGGAGCTGTTTTTT. Amino acid sequence: CASSPEDRVHSGELFF.

V is TRBV28 and J is TRBJ2-7; TRBD2 matches at 8 bases. This CDR3 is 13 amino acids long. CDR1 and CDR2 from the germline V gene are MDHEN and SYDVKM. V was clipped by 5 bases and J by 5 bases; unmatched bases: 5. The CDR3 region is CASSPREGHEQYF. The CDR3 DNA reads as TGTGCCAGCAGTCCCCGGGAGGGGCACGAGCAGTACTTC. The whole variable domain, filled in from reference TRBV28 and TRBJ2-7, reads DVKVTQSSRYLVKRTGEKVFLECVQDMDHENMFWYRQDPGLGLRLIYFSYDVKMKEKGDIPEGYSVSREKKERFSLILESASTNQTSMYLCASSPREGHEQYFGPGTRLTVT.

This clonotype was counted a few times. The chain joins TRBV5-5 to TRBJ1-1, with D unresolved. CDR3 length: 15 residues. V lost 4 bases and J 3 bases, leaving 16 bases between the germline ends. The germline V gene has CDR1 SGHKS and CDR2 YYEKEE (reference sequence). CDR3 loop: CASSPWVGKDTEAFF. In nucleotides, the CDR3 is TGTGCCAGCAGCCCCTGGGTCGGTAAGGACACTGAAGCTTTCTTT.

This clonotype showed up just a few times. The chain has TRBV24-1 and TRBJ2-7; D not resolved. The CDR3 length is 13 residues. V lost 2 bases to trimming and J lost 4 bases, with 8 bases between them. Germline V gene sequence: CDR1 KGHDR, CDR2 SFDVKD. CDR3 nucleotides: TGTGCCACCAGTGATTCCAGAACGTACGAGCAGTACTTC. It encodes CATSDSRTYEQYF.

This clonotype was observed a few times. The chain couples TRBV12-3 or TRBV12-4 to TRBJ2-1; TRBD1 matches at 9 bases. The CDR3 runs to 16 residues. With V trimmed by 4 bases and J by 0 bases, 4 bases remained unmatched. The CDR3 region is CASSYPTGGSYNEQFF. The CDR3 nucleotides are TGTGCCAGCAGTTATCCGACAGGGGGCTCCTACAATGAGCAGTTCTTC.

This clonotype has at least ten counts. The chain has TRBV7-9 and TRBJ1-1; D remains unclear. The CDR3 has 13 amino acids. V gave up 5 bases and J gave up 3 bases, with 10 bases separating them. Germline assignment: CDR1 SEHNR and CDR2 FQNEAQ (reference sequence). The CDR3 sequence: CASSQEEHTEAFF. The DNA of the CDR3 is TGTGCCAGCAGCCAGGAGGAACACACTGAAGCTTTCTTT.

V and J are TRBV3-1 and TRBJ2-1; D ambiguous. Germline V CDR1 and CDR2: LGHDT, YNNKEL (reference sequence). The CDR3 is 16 amino acids. V was pared by 7 bases and J by 0 bases, with 16 bases between. CDR3 region: CASTPRVISSYNEQFF. The CDR3 bases are TGTGCCAGCACCCCCCGGGTTATTAGCTCCTACAATGAGCAGTTCTTC.

This clonotype occurred many times. The rearrangement links TRBV7-9 to TRBJ2-3; maybe TRBD2 (5 bases). V lost 0 bases and J 5 bases, leaving 12 bases between the germline ends. Germline values: CDR1 SEHNR, CDR2 FQNEAQ (reference sequence). The length of the CDR3 is 15 residues. This CDR3 is CASSLALAGEDTQYF. For the CDR3, the DNA is TGTGCCAGCAGCTTAGCGCTAGCAGGCGAAGATACGCAGTATTTT.

This clonotype was seen ten or more times. V gene TRBV12-3 or TRBV12-4 combines with J gene TRBJ2-7, with no clear D. V lost 0 bases, J lost 5 bases, and 8 bases lay in between. The CDR3 runs 13 residues. CDR3 in DNA: TGTGCCAGCAGTTTAGCAGGGTCCCACGAGCAGTACTTC. It encodes CASSLAGSHEQYF.

The CDR3 loop reads CASSLLGALISNTDTQYF. The CDR3 coding sequence is TGTGCCAGCAGCTTATTGGGGGCTCTAATAAGCAACACAGATACGCAGTATTTT. This chain joins TRBV7-3 and TRBJ2-3; maybe TRBD1 (6 bases). Germline CDR1 is SGHTA and CDR2 is FQGTGA. The CDR3 runs to 18 residues. V lost 2 bases and J lost 2, with 20 bases in between.

This clonotype was seen more than once but under ten times. V and J are TRBV4-2 and TRBJ2-2; 11 bases are a match to TRBD1. V gave up 4 bases and J gave up 6 bases; unmatched junction bases: 19. CDR3 size: 20 residues. Per germline, CDR1 LGHNA and CDR2 YNFKEQ. CDR3: CASSPRMAGTGGEYPGELFF. In nucleotides, the CDR3 is TGTGCCAGCAGCCCCCGGATGGCCGGGACAGGGGGTGAATATCCCGGGGAGCTGTTTTTT.

This clonotype has only a few counts. The CDR3 sequence is CASSGNPGLGGLDTQYF. CDR3 bases: TGTGCCAGCAGCGGCAACCCGGGACTAGGGGGATTGGATACGCAGTATTTT. V and J are TRBV9 and TRBJ2-3, with 8 bases aligning to TRBD2. Losses at the gene ends were 3 bases for V and 6 bases for J; bases not matched to a gene: 15. The CDR3 totals 17 residues. Looked up from germline, CDR1 is SGDLS and CDR2 is YYNGEE. The complete variable domain, with remaining parts taken from reference TRBV9 and TRBJ2-3, reads DSGVTQTPKHLITATGQRVTLRCSPRSGDLSVYWYQQSLDQGLQFLIQYYNGEERAKGNILERFSAQQFPDLHSELNLSSLELGDSALYFCASSGNPGLGGLDTQYFGPGTRLTVL.

This clonotype came up many times. As DNA, the CDR3 is TGTGCCAGCAGCTTTCCCTTGGCGGGAGCGAACGAGCAGTACTTC. Translated: CASSFPLAGANEQYF. This chain connects TRBV7-8 to TRBJ2-7, with 7 bases lining up with TRBD2. CDR3 length equals 15 residues. Germline trimming cut 3 bases from V and 5 bases from J; bases unmatched to any gene: 10. Germline CDR1 is SGHVS and CDR2 is FQNEAQ.

This clonotype was detected many times. This CDR3 is CSVAGTGYEQYF. In nucleotides, the CDR3 is TGCAGCGTGGCCGGGACAGGGTACGAGCAGTACTTC. This chain connects TRBV29-1 to TRBJ2-7; 9 bases are a match to TRBD1. Germline assignment: CDR1 SQVTM and CDR2 ANQGSEA. This CDR3 is built from 12 residues. V lost 6 bases, J lost 4 bases, and 4 bases stayed unmatched.

The chain is built from TRBV20-1 and TRBJ2-7, with TRBD2 matching 10 bases. Germline CDR1 is DFQATT and CDR2 is SNEGSKA (reference sequence). The CDR3 is 16 amino acids. V trimming: 0 bases; J trimming: 0 bases; junction bases outside the gene matches: 5. The CDR3 DNA follows: TGCAGTGCTAGAGATTCCGGGACTAGCGTCTCCTACGAGCAGTACTTC. Translation: CSARDSGTSVSYEQYF.

This clonotype showed up just a few times. The V call is TRBV20-1, the J call TRBJ2-7; D possibly corresponds to TRBD1 (5 bases). The length of the CDR3 is 13 residues. With 2 bases removed from V and 2 bases from J, the gap between germline ends came to 10 bases. Germline-derived CDR1 and CDR2 are DFQATT and SNEGSKA (reference sequence). CDR3 DNA: TGCAGTGCTAGACCCAGGGTGACCTACGAGCAGTACTTC. It is translated as CSARPRVTYEQYF.

This clonotype was picked up a small number of times. The chain couples TRBV7-9 to TRBJ2-7; the D gene is possibly TRBD2 (5 bases). V lost 6 bases, J lost 0 bases, and 12 bases lay in between. Germline V gives CDR1 SEHNR, CDR2 FQNEAQ (reference sequence). The CDR3 runs to 14 residues. Written as DNA, the CDR3 is TGTGCCAGCAGTGAGCCGGGAACCTCCTACGAGCAGTACTTC. This gives the protein CASSEPGTSYEQYF. The full variable domain, with the rest looked up from reference TRBV7-9 and TRBJ2-7, is DTGVSQNPRHKITKRGQNVTFRCDPISEHNRLYWYRQTLGQGPEFLTYFQNEAQLEKSRLLSDRFSAERPKGSFSTLEIQRTEQGDSAMYLCASSEPGTSYEQYFGPGTRLTVT.

This clonotype has ten or more counts. This sequence joins TRBV29-1 and TRBJ2-1; 10 bases fit TRBD1. The CDR3 is 13 amino acids. Germline CDR1 and CDR2: SQVTM and ANQGSEA. V dropped 8 bases and J dropped 7; count of bases not matched to a gene: 8. CDR3 in amino acids: CSSRQGARNEQFF. The DNA of the CDR3 is TGCAGCTCACGACAGGGGGCTAGAAATGAGCAGTTCTTC.

This clonotype appeared many times. The rearrangement joins TRBV11-2 to TRBJ2-4; D not resolved. V gave up 4 bases and J gave up 11 bases, with 9 bases separating them. This CDR3 has 11 amino acids. Germline V CDR1 and CDR2: SGHAT, FQNNGV. CDR3 in DNA: TGTGCCAGCAGCTATCAGGAATTTCAGTACTTC. Translated: CASSYQEFQYF.

In its sample, this clonotype was seen a few times. This chain links TRBV6-2 or TRBV6-3 with TRBJ1-1; D is possibly TRBD1 (5 bases). The CDR3 extends over 14 amino acids. Germline assignment: CDR1 MNHEY and CDR2 SVGEGT. The V end lost 2 bases, the J end lost 2 bases, and 9 bases lay between the germline ends. The CDR3 loop reads CASSYLTDNTEAFF. The CDR3, as DNA: TGTGCCAGCAGTTACCTGACAGATAACACTGAAGCTTTCTTT.

The chain recombines TRBV21-1 with TRBJ2-6; the table names TRBD1, a call not compared with the DNA. TRBV21-1 is an annotated pseudogene. This CDR3 has 16 amino acids. The CDR3 sequence is CASIKGGTGGENVLTF. DNA of the CDR3: TGTGCCAGCATCAAAGGGGGGACAGGGGGCGAAAACGTCCTGACTTTC.

A note on this clonotype: Since a much larger clone is just one base distant, this may be a read error. V and J are TRBV4-1 and TRBJ2-3; D may be TRBD2 (6 bases). Trimming cost V 1 base and J 2 bases, with 16 bases left between them. This CDR3 contains 17 residues. CDR1 and CDR2 from the germline V gene are MGHRA and YSYEKL. This chain's CDR3 is CASSQATNGRATDTQYF. The CDR3 nucleotides read TGCGCCAGCAGCCAAGCCACTAACGGGAGAGCCACAGATACGCAGTATTTT.

This clonotype has ten or more counts. The chain joins TRBV20-1 to TRBJ2-3; no definite D call. The ends were cut back, 7 bases at V and 0 bases at J, with 17 bases in the middle. Germline V gene lookup returns CDR1 DFQATT and CDR2 SNEGSKA (reference sequence). CDR3 length: 15 amino acids. CDR3 loop: CSGQETPASTDTQYF. CDR3 coding DNA: TGCAGTGGACAAGAGACTCCCGCTAGCACAGATACGCAGTATTTT.

This clonotype was detected ten times or more. The J gene is TRBJ1-5, the V gene TRBV4-1; 7 bases line up with TRBD1. CDR3 length: 15 amino acids. The germline gives CDR1 MGHRA, CDR2 YSYEKL. V lost 0 bases, J lost 3 bases, and 2 bases stayed unmatched. The CDR3 is CASSQDDRDNQPQHF. CDR3 DNA: TGCGCCAGCAGCCAAGATGACAGGGACAATCAGCCCCAGCATTTT.

The chain is built from TRBV4-1 and TRBJ1-2; no reliable D call. The CDR3 runs to 14 residues. The V gene lost 3 bases and the J gene lost 2 bases, with 10 bases spanning the gap. CDR1 and CDR2 (germline): MGHRA, YSYEKL. The CDR3 DNA sequence: TGCGCCAGCAGCCAGTTATCCGGGAACTATGGCTACACCTTC. Protein: CASSQLSGNYGYTF.